This paragraph reports one T cell receptor beta chain. This clone appeared a single time. Its antigen target is currently unknown. The sample holds no much larger clone one base away, and base qualities are not on file. From each donor, a single peripheral blood sample of about 110 mL on average was drawn into heparinised tubes. Using a panel that included CD45RO, CCR7, CD25, CD127, CD95 and CD27, naive, central memory, regulatory and stem cell-like memory CD4+ T cells were sorted on a BD FACSAria II. Purity was above 95% for every sorted population. PBMCs were isolated immediately by Lymphoprep density gradient centrifugation and stained directly without culture. So that batch effects would be minimized, each experiment stained and sorted samples in pairs, pairing one healthy donor with one patient. The data stem from a study of beta chain features in type 1 diabetes (dated by TCRdb to 2017 to 2018). Looking at the study overall: No differences in mean age, gender distribution, total cell number or subset yield were found between patients and healthy donors. A total of about 100 million sorted cells were examined across all samples, and RNA yield correlated strongly with the number of cells per subset. In the study, TCRB repertoires of sorted circulating CD4+ T cell subsets from recently diagnosed type 1 diabetes patients were compared with those of matched healthy donors. Naive and central memory subsets were obtained from all 30 or so donors, but regulatory and stem cell-like memory subsets were isolated from only 8 patients and roughly eight healthy donors.

The entire amount of isolated RNA was reverse transcribed using the High Capacity cDNA Reverse Transcription Kit, so the sequenced TCRB transcripts were expressed ones. Deep immunoSEQ sequencing was applied to naive, central memory and regulatory T cell samples, giving an average of roughly 3.5 million total reads per sample. Sorted cells were lysed in RLT buffer and RNA was extracted with DNase-treated RNeasy Micro or Mini kits, depending on cell number. To prevent cross-contamination, each cell subset was processed individually, whereas patient and healthy donor samples were processed jointly. TCRB sequences were amplified from cDNA with the immunoSEQ multiplex PCR, producing 87-bp fragments spanning the CDR3 region. Amplicons were sequenced on the Illumina HiSeq platform. Per the source publication's procedure: PCR bias was computationally corrected using synthetic template baselines, reads within Hamming distance 2 were collapsed, and singletons that could not be merged were discarded. Reads were aligned to IMGT to assign V, D and J genes, CDR3 length, and insertions or deletions at six rearrangement sites. Clonotype counts were normalized to sorted cell number within each subset before computing true diversity and Gini coefficients with the tcR R package. Repertoire sharing was quantified using the overlap coefficient calculated on TCRB nucleotide sequences. Out-of-frame TCRB sequences from naive cells were analyzed as a proxy for the pre-selection repertoire. TCRdb took over this immuneACCESS table, retaining in-frame rearrangements with V and J assigned. Such tables are incomplete; in checked studies, under half of the missing clones stem from an unresolved V gene, and the remainder is unexplained. D and trimming were read from the DNA, whereas the V and J calls and clone size are those reported in that table. For this sample the table gives hundreds of thousands of clones, of which 55% to 70% were detected only once. The biggest ten clones account for about 0.05% of the sample.

The investigation overall reported the following: Because cDNA rather than genomic DNA was sequenced, highly expressing activated cells could have been over-represented, although no difference in activation and CD3 levels was found between groups. Shorter templates might have been favored by PCR, but patient and control samples were amplified and corrected together, so both groups would have been affected equally by any skew. HLA sub-analyses involved small numbers of individuals, so any influence of HLA type on TCRB rearrangement remained unresolved. Naive, central memory and regulatory TCRB repertoires appeared more similar among patients than among healthy donors. A moderate but significant shortening of TCRB CDR3 length was observed in type 1 diabetes patients in all four CD4+ subsets. Fewer insertions and more nucleotide deletions at VDJ recombination sites were observed in patients with type 1 diabetes, implying thymic rearrangement abnormalities.

Sample: naive CD4+ T cells from blood. Sample cell subset or site, as interpreted from the label and publication: true naive CD4+ T cells. This clonotype originated in a man between 25 and 39 years old in good health.

The nucleotide sequence is given as TGCGCCAGCAGTCATATCACCGAGCAGTACTTC. This encodes CASSHITEQYF. The sequence links TRBV23-1 to TRBJ2-7, with no reliable assignment of the D segment. TRBV23-1 falls under the ORF class, with uncertain function. Relative to germline, V is 3 bases shorter and J is 6 bases shorter, with 6 bases between their ends. The CDR3 spans 11 residues, from the cysteine through the phenylalanine. The retained sequence is limited to the CDR3, 33 bases, with the frame set at the first base.